Shown below are 26 T cell receptor beta chains from a single sample sequenced in a study of cytomegalovirus exposure and HLA in healthy donors. PCR primers comprised 60 Vbeta and 13 Jbeta primers. The repertoire was sequenced with immunoSEQ multiplex PCR; TCRdb's copy has only in-frame clones and lacks some. The sample includes about 180,000 clones, roughly 80% seen only once; the top ten take approximately 2.3%. The sequenced material came from PBMCs. All receptors derive from a male donor in good health and CMV-seronegative.

This chain uses TRBV5-6 with TRBJ1-6, with 8 bases matching TRBD1. V shed 3 bases and J 6 bases; nucleotides not matched to a gene: 2. Germline V CDR1 and CDR2: SGHDT, YYEEEE. CDR3 length equals 14 residues. The CDR3 DNA reads TGTGCCAGCAGCTGGGGGACAGGTAATTCACCCCTCCACTTT. Protein: CASSWGTGNSPLHF.

V is TRBV13 and J is TRBJ2-4; D unclear. Germline V gene data show CDR1 as PRHDT and CDR2 as FYEKMQ (reference sequence). Trimming cost V 3 bases and J 0 bases, with 6 bases left between them. The CDR3 consists of 14 residues. CDR3 in DNA: TGTGCCAGCAGCTTGAGCTTAGCCAAAAACATTCAGTACTTC. Its translation is CASSLSLAKNIQYF.

This chain links TRBV10-3 with TRBJ2-1; tentative D call: TRBD1 (6 bases). Trimming removed 6 bases at V and 0 bases at J, with 12 bases between. The CDR3 consists of 15 residues. Germline CDR1 reads ENHRY; CDR2 reads SYGVKD. CDR3 sequence (DNA): TGTGCCATCAGGCCGGACAGCGGCTCCTACAATGAGCAGTTCTTC. This translates into CAIRPDSGSYNEQFF.

This chain connects TRBV5-6 to TRBJ1-2; TRBD1 matches at 8 bases. Germline V lookup: CDR1 SGHDT, CDR2 YYEEEE. The CDR3 sequence is 14 residues long. V dropped 3 bases and J dropped 5; count of bases not matched to a gene: 6. CDR3 nucleotide sequence: TGTGCCAGCAGCTCGTTGGACAGGGTTTATGGCTACACCTTC. Encoded protein: CASSSLDRVYGYTF.

The V call is TRBV6-5, the J call TRBJ2-7; 9 bases align to TRBD1. CDR3 length: 14 amino acids. Per germline, CDR1 MNHEY and CDR2 SVGAGI. The V gene end was trimmed by 4 bases and the J gene end by 4 bases; junction bases not matched to a gene: 5. The CDR3 protein is CASSSKTGGYEQYF. The CDR3 DNA reads as TGTGCCAGCAGTTCCAAGACAGGGGGGTACGAGCAGTACTTC.

This clone was seen only once. CDR3 in amino acids: CASSLFEGGNEQFF. CDR3 bases: TGTGCCAGCAGCTTATTTGAGGGGGGGAATGAGCAGTTCTTC. V is TRBV7-9 and J is TRBJ2-1, with D possibly TRBD2 on 7 matching bases. Germline-derived CDR1 and CDR2 are SEHNR and FQNEAQ (reference sequence). With 2 bases removed from V and 7 bases from J, the gap between germline ends came to 12 bases. This CDR3 region has 14 residues.

The CDR3 protein is CARRGGGLQETQYF. In DNA, the CDR3 is TGTGCCCGGAGGGGGGGAGGGTTGCAAGAGACCCAGTACTTC. The J gene is TRBJ2-5, the V gene TRBV19; weak D call: TRBD2 (7 bases). Trimming left V 11 bases short and J 2 bases short, with 18 bases between. The CDR3 contains 14 residues. CDR1 LNHDA and CDR2 SQIVND come from the germline V gene (reference sequence).

This clone has a handful of counts. The chain joins TRBV5-1 to TRBJ2-3, with a tentative D call TRBD1 (5 bases). The CDR3 totals 15 residues. V was pared by 1 base and J by 2 bases, with 11 bases between. CDR1 is SGHRS, CDR2 YFSETQ, per germline. Here the CDR3 reads CASSLRGIYTDTQYF. The CDR3 region has the DNA TGCGCCAGCAGCTTGAGGGGCATCTACACAGATACGCAGTATTTT.

V is TRBV7-3 and J is TRBJ1-6; D is unclear. The CDR3 sequence is 15 residues long. V gave up 0 bases and J gave up 4 bases, with 7 bases separating them. The germline V gene encodes CDR1 SGHTA and CDR2 FQGTGA. CDR3 DNA sequence: TGTGCCAGCAGCTTAACGGGCGAGTATAATTCACCCCTCCACTTT. This encodes CASSLTGEYNSPLHF.

The gene calls are TRBV5-1 and TRBJ2-2; maybe TRBD2 (5 bases). V was pared by 5 bases and J by 3 bases, with 14 bases between. The CDR3 spans 15 residues. Germline V CDR1 and CDR2: SGHRS, YFSETQ. CDR3 protein: CASSGEGSDTGELFF. CDR3 DNA: TGCGCCAGCAGTGGGGAAGGGAGCGACACCGGGGAGCTGTTTTTT.

The chain links TRBV19 to TRBJ2-1, with 8 bases identical to TRBD1. Germline V CDR1 and CDR2: LNHDA, SQIVND (reference sequence). The CDR3 loop spans 14 amino acids. Trimming at V came to 2 bases and at J to 3 bases, leaving 0 bases not matched to a gene. The CDR3 region is CASSITGGYNEQFF. The CDR3 region has the DNA TGTGCCAGTAGTATAACAGGGGGCTACAATGAGCAGTTCTTC.

This sequence joins TRBV29-1 and TRBJ2-7; 7 bases are a match to TRBD1. The V segment lost 3 bases and the J segment 3 bases; nucleotides outside the gene matches: 11. The CDR3 contains 15 residues. Germline assignment: CDR1 SQVTM and CDR2 ANQGSEA. In DNA form, the CDR3 reads TGCAGCGTTGAGAACGACAGGGAGTTAAGCTACGAGCAGTACTTC. Residues: CSVENDRELSYEQYF.

This chain joins TRBV9 and TRBJ2-7, with D unclear. Looked up from germline, CDR1 is SGDLS and CDR2 is YYNGEE. The CDR3 contains 14 residues. V was clipped by 1 base and J by 1 base, with 9 bases between them. The CDR3 DNA sequence: TGTGCCAGCAGCGTACGGTTCGAGTCCTACGAGCAGTACTTC. Translation: CASSVRFESYEQYF.

The V call is TRBV5-4, the J call TRBJ2-5; TRBD1 matches 9 bases. The J segment lost 3 bases and the V segment lost 3 bases, leaving 0 bases of the junction unmatched. This CDR3 comprises 13 residues. CDR1 and CDR2 (germline): SGHNT, YYREEE (reference sequence). The CDR3 nucleotides read TGTGCCAGCAGCTGGACAGGGGAAGAGACCCAGTACTTC. Translated, it gives CASSWTGEETQYF.

V usage is TRBV6-5 and J usage is TRBJ2-3, with D possibly being TRBD1 (5 bases). V lost 7 bases, J lost 3 bases, and 8 bases lay in between. The germline V gene has CDR1 MNHEY and CDR2 SVGAGI. The CDR3 length is 12 residues. CDR3 loop: CASISGTDTQYF. The CDR3 coding sequence is TGTGCCAGCATATCAGGGACAGATACGCAGTATTTT.

This sequence joins TRBV6-1 and TRBJ1-2, with TRBD1 matching over 9 bases. The germline CDR1 and CDR2 sequences are MNHNS and SASEGT. The V segment lost 6 bases and the J segment 7 bases; nucleotides outside the gene matches: 6. The CDR3 is made up of 13 amino acids. This CDR3 is CASSPQGASGYTF. The CDR3, as DNA: TGTGCCAGCAGCCCACAGGGGGCTAGTGGCTACACCTTC.

The rearrangement joins TRBV10-3 to TRBJ2-5; 7 bases align to TRBD1. The trim removed 4 bases at V and 0 bases at J, leaving 2 bases unmatched. Germline V gene data show CDR1 as ENHRY and CDR2 as SYGVKD. The length of the CDR3 is 14 residues. The CDR3 reads CAISGGQHQETQYF. Here the CDR3 DNA reads TGTGCCATCAGTGGGGGACAGCACCAAGAGACCCAGTACTTC.

The chain couples TRBV13 to TRBJ2-5, with 7 bases fitting TRBD1. Trimming took 5 bases from V and 3 from J; bases not matched to a gene: 18. Looked up from germline, CDR1 is PRHDT and CDR2 is FYEKMQ (reference sequence). The CDR3 extends over 18 amino acids. This CDR3 reads CASSPTPRQGGLKETQYF. The CDR3 coding sequence is TGTGCCAGCAGCCCAACACCTCGACAGGGTGGATTGAAAGAGACCCAGTACTTC.

The chain is built from TRBV9 and TRBJ2-2; D not resolved. V was pared by 0 bases and J by 5 bases, with 5 bases between. The CDR3 has 13 amino acids. The germline CDR1 and CDR2 sequences are SGDLS and YYNGEE. Here the CDR3 reads CASSVDWTGELFF. CDR3 sequence (DNA): TGTGCCAGCAGCGTAGACTGGACCGGGGAGCTGTTTTTT.

The table lists this clone with a count of one. V usage is TRBV7-2 and J usage is TRBJ1-1; no firm D call. V was trimmed by 2 bases and J by 8 bases, leaving 6 bases between them. Germline V gives CDR1 SGHTA, CDR2 FQGNSA. This CDR3 is built from 11 residues. This chain's CDR3 is CASSLRQEAFF. The DNA of the CDR3 is TGTGCCAGCAGCTTAAGACAAGAAGCTTTCTTT.

This clone is a singleton in its sample. The chain employs TRBV6-1 and TRBJ2-2, with D maybe TRBD1 (6 bases). With 3 bases removed from V and 7 bases from J, the gap between germline ends came to 15 bases. This CDR3 spans 15 amino acids. Germline V gene sequence: CDR1 MNHNS, CDR2 SASEGT. The DNA for the CDR3 is TGTGCCAGCAGTGATCGGCAGGGGCTGATCGGGGAGCTGTTTTTT. Translating it yields CASSDRQGLIGELFF.

This clone showed up just a few times. The chain is built from TRBV4-2 and TRBJ2-3; 9 nucleotides line up with TRBD1. Germline V gives CDR1 LGHNA, CDR2 YNFKEQ. Trimming at V came to 2 bases and at J to 4 bases, leaving 4 bases not matched to a gene. This CDR3 region has 15 residues. The CDR3 DNA reads TGTGCCAGCAGCCAACAGGGACAGGGCTCAGATACGCAGTATTTT. Its protein product is CASSQQGQGSDTQYF.

The chain combines TRBV7-2 with TRBJ1-1; D perhaps matches TRBD1 (6 bases). This CDR3 is built from 17 residues. Germline CDR1 reads SGHTA; CDR2 reads FQGNSA. V lost 3 bases, J lost 1 base, and 18 bases lay in between. DNA for the CDR3: TGTGCCAGCAGCTTTGGGGCCCGACGAGGGGGGAACACTGAAGCTTTCTTT. Residues: CASSFGARRGGNTEAFF.

The chain combines TRBV11-2 with TRBJ2-7, with D unresolved. The V gene lost 2 bases and the J gene lost 0 bases, with 11 bases spanning the gap. This CDR3 region has 15 residues. In germline, CDR1 is SGHAT, CDR2 FQNNGV. The CDR3 is CASSLSSVASYEQYF. The CDR3 DNA reads TGTGCCAGCAGCTTAAGTAGTGTAGCCTCCTACGAGCAGTACTTC.

The chain links TRBV7-2 to TRBJ1-1; no reliable D call. The CDR3 length is 13 residues. The germline CDR1 and CDR2 sequences are SGHTA and FQGNSA. Trimming took off 8 bases at V and 4 bases at J, with 14 bases between the two ends. CDR3 amino acids: CASLRGIRTEAFF. The CDR3 bases are TGTGCCAGCCTACGCGGGATCCGCACTGAAGCTTTCTTT.

This chain uses TRBV6-6 with TRBJ1-3; D ambiguous. This CDR3 has 11 amino acids. V was clipped by 6 bases and J by 5 bases, with 5 bases between them. Germline values: CDR1 MNHNY, CDR2 SVGAGI (reference sequence). CDR3: CASRNRNTIYF. Here the CDR3 DNA reads TGTGCCAGCAGAAACAGAAACACCATATATTTT.